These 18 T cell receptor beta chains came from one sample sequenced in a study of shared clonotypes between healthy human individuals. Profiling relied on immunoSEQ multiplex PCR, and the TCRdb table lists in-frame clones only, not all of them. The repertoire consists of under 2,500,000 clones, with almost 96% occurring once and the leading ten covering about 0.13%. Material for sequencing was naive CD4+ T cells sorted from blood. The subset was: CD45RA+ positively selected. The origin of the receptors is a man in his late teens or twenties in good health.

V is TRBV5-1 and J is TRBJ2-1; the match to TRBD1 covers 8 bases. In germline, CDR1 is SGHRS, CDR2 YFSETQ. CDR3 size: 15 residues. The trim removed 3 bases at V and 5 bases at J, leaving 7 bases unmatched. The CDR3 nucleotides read TGCGCCAGCAGCTCCGGACAGGGTTGGAACAATGAGCAGTTCTTC. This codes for CASSSGQGWNNEQFF.

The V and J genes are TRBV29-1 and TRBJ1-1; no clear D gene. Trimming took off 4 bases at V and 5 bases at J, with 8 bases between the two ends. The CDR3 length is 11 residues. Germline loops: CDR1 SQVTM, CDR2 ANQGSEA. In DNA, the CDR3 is TGCAGCGTTGTCCTTTTGACTGAAGCTTTCTTT. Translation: CSVVLLTEAFF.

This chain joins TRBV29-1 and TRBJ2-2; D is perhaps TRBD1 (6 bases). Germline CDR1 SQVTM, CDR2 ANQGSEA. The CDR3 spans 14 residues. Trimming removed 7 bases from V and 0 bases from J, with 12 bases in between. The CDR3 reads CSGRDTPNTGELFF. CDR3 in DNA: TGCAGCGGCCGGGACACTCCGAACACCGGGGAGCTGTTTTTT.

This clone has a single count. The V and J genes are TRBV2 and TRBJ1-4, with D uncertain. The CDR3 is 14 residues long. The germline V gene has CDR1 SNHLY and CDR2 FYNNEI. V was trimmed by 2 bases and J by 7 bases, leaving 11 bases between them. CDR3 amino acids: CASSETATGEKLFF. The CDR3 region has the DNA TGTGCCAGCAGTGAAACAGCCACGGGTGAAAAACTGTTTTTT.

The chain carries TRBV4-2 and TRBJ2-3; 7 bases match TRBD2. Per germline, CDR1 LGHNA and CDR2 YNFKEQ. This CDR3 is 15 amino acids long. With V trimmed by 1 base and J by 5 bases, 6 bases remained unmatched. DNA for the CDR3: TGTGCCAGCAGCCAAGCCGGCGCGGGGGTAGATACGCAGTATTTT. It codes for CASSQAGAGVDTQYF.

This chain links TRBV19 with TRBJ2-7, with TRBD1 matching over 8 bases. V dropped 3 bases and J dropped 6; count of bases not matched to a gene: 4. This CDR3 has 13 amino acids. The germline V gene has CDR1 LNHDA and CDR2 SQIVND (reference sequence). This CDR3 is CASSIRTGFEQYF. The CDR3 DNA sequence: TGTGCCAGTAGTATCAGGACAGGGTTCGAGCAGTACTTC.

CDR3 in DNA: TGTGCCAGCATCTCCGGGACTAGCGGGACTAATGAGCAGTTCTTC. The encoded protein is CASISGTSGTNEQFF. The chain combines TRBV28 with TRBJ2-1; 13 positions match TRBD2. The V gene's germline CDR1 is MDHEN and CDR2 SYDVKM. The junction had 7 bases not matched to a gene; V was cut back by 7 bases and J by 7 bases. CDR3 size: 15 residues.

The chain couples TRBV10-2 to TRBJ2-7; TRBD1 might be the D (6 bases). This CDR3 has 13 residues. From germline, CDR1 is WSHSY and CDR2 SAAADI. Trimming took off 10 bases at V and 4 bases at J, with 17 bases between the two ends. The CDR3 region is CATVSKTGYEQYF. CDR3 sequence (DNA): TGCGCCACCGTATCTAAGACAGGATACGAGCAGTACTTC.

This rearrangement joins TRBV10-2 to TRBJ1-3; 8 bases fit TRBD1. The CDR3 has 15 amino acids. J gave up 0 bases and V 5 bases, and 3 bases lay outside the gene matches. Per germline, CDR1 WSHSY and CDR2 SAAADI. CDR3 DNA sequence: TGCGCCAGCAGTCCGGACAGGGTCTCTGGAAACACCATATATTTT. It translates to CASSPDRVSGNTIYF.

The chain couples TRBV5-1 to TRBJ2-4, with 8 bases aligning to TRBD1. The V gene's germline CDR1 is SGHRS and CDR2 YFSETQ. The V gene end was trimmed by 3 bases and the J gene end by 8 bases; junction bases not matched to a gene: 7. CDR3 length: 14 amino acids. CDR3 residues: CASSYRTGSDIQYF. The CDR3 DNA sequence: TGCGCCAGCAGCTACCGGACAGGGTCAGACATTCAGTACTTC.

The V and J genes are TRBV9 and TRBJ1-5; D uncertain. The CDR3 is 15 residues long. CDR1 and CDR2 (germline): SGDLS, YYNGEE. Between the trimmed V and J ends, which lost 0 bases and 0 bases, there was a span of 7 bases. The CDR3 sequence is CASSVGKSSNQPQHF. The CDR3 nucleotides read TGTGCCAGCAGCGTAGGTAAAAGTAGCAATCAGCCCCAGCATTTT. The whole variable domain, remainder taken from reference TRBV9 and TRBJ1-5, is DSGVTQTPKHLITATGQRVTLRCSPRSGDLSVYWYQQSLDQGLQFLIQYYNGEERAKGNILERFSAQQFPDLHSELNLSSLELGDSALYFCASSVGKSSNQPQHFGDGTRLSIL.

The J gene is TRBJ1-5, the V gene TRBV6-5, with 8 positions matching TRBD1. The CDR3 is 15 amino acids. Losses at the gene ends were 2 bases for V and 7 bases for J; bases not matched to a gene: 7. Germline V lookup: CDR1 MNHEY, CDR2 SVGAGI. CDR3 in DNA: TGTGCCAGCAGTTACGGCAGGGGGCCGGGGCAGCCCCAGCATTTT. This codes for CASSYGRGPGQPQHF.

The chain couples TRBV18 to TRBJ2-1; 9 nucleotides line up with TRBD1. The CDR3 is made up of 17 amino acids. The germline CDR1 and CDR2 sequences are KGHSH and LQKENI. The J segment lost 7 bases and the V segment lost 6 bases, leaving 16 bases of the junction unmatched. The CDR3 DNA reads TGTGCCAGCTCCGAACCAAACAGGGGGCGATTGGGGAATGAGCAGTTCTTC. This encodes CASSEPNRGRLGNEQFF.

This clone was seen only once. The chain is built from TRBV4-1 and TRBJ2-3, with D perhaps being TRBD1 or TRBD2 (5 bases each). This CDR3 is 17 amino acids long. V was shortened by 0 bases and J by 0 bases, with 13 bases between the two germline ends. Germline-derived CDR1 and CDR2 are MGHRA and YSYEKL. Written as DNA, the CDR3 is TGCGCCAGCAGCCAAGATCGGGGCAGCTCTAGCACAGATACGCAGTATTTT. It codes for CASSQDRGSSSTDTQYF.

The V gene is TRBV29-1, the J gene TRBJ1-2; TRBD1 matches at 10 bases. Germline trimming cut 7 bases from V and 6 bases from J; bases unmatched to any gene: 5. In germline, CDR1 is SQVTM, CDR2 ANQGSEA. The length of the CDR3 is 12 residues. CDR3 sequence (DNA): TGCAGCGCACGACAGGGGGCGAATGGCTACACCTTC. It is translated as CSARQGANGYTF.

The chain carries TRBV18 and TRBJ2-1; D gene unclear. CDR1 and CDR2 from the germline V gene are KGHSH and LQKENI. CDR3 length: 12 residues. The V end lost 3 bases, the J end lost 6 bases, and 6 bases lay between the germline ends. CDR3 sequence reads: CASSPYSNEQFF. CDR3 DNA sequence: TGTGCCAGCTCACCGTACTCCAATGAGCAGTTCTTC.

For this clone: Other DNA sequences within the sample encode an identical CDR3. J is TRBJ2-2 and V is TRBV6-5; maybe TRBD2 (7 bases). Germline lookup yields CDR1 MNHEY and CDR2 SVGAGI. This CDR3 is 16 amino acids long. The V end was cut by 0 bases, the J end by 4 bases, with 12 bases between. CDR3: CASSYSGGAGTGELFF. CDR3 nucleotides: TGTGCCAGCAGTTACTCAGGGGGGGCTGGCACCGGGGAGCTGTTTTTT.

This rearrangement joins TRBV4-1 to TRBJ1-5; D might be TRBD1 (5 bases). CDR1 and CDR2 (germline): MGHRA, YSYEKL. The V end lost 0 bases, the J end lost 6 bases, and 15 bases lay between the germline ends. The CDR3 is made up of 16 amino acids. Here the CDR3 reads CASSQDLGDGGQPQHF. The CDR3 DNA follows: TGCGCCAGCAGCCAAGATTTAGGGGATGGGGGTCAGCCCCAGCATTTT.